This T cell receptor (beta chain) was observed in a study of regulatory T cells in long-lasting Graves disease. With iRepertoire HTBI primers and Arm-PCR of CDR3 regions, TCR beta libraries were built. TCRdb re-called the multiplex PCR reads through MiXCR, storing one row per CDR3 protein. This sample has approximately 470,000 distinct CDR3 sequences; 15% to 20% occur once, and the top ten carry 9.5% to 15%. This clonotype was seen only a few times. Time point meaning: newly diagnosed GD, antithyroid drugs for less than 3 months. Generation of the TCR library employed RNA extracted from PBMCs. V lost 6 bases and J lost 5, with 11 bases in between. Germline values: CDR1 SGHRS, CDR2 YFSETQ. The CDR3 totals 13 residues. The same sample was also studied in work on T cells in Graves' hyperthyroidism and ophthalmopathy. According to that study: Each patient was aged 18 to 65 and had newly diagnosed hyperthyroidism of under 2 months' duration.

Specimen: peripheral blood mononuclear cells (PBMCs), collected at new diagnosis, from a patient treated with antithyroid drugs. This TCR was sampled from a man aged 35 to 55 with Graves disease. The genes are TRBV5-1 and TRBJ1-4, with D perhaps TRBD1 (5 bases). The CDR3 sequence is CASMRGVNEKLFF. The CDR3 bases are TGCGCCAGCATGCGAGGGGTGAATGAAAAACTGTTTTTT.